This TCR beta chain was recorded in a study of blood T cell repertoires in COVID-19. Study details: The samples span acute and convalescent COVID-19 from the United States, Italy and Spain. In each case, the material was cDNA or gDNA derived from T cells, B-cell-depleted T cells, or PBMCs.

The study recruited people aged roughly 18 to 89 years across approximately 24 US areas. Original analysis: How many nucleated cells were present was estimated from reference gene primer amplification. Clones were read by immunoSEQ multiplex PCR, and TCRdb kept only the in-frame ones, dropping some. From that table come the V and J calls and clone size; the DNA was used to work out D and trimming. The sample records roughly 200,000 clones, about 80% being singletons. Sequencing was done on a sample of PBMCs or T cells enriched from blood (not recorded which). The clonotype comes from a woman aged 45-60 years who had been exposed to COVID-19.

This CDR3 is CASSLYQAGGNTGELFF. CDR3 DNA: TGTGCCAGCAGCTTATATCAAGCGGGGGGAAACACCGGGGAGCTGTTTTTT. V gene TRBV7-2 combines with J gene TRBJ2-2; 9 bases map to TRBD2. The CDR3 spans 17 residues. Germline assignment: CDR1 SGHTA and CDR2 FQGNSA. With 2 bases clipped from V and 2 bases from J, the junction kept 6 bases outside the gene matches. Together with reference TRBV7-2 and TRBJ2-2, the CDR3 gives the full variable domain: GAGVSQSPSNKVTEKGKDVELRCDPISGHTALYWYRQSLGQGLEFLIYFQGNSAPDKSGLPSDRFSAERTGGSVSTLTIQRTQQEDSAVYLCASSLYQAGGNTGELFFGEGSRLTVL.